This TCR beta chain was identified in a study of blood T cell repertoires in COVID-19. Study-level background: COVID-19 samples from acute and convalescent phases originated in the United States, Italy and Spain.

Authors' processing steps: The authors estimated nucleated cell counts from reference gene primer amplification. The assay was immunoSEQ multiplex PCR, and TCRdb's table has in-frame clones only and misses some. That table furnishes V, J and clone size, whereas the DNA furnished D and trimming. The profile covers about 98,000 clones, with over 80% appearing a single time and more than 15% taken by the ten largest. CDR1 and CDR2 (germline): MNHEY, SVGEGT. This CDR3 has 15 amino acids. V was pared by 4 bases and J by 9 bases, with 19 bases between. This clone is a singleton in its sample. The V call is TRBV6-2 or TRBV6-3, the J call TRBJ1-5; no clear D. Sequencing used peripheral blood. The clonotype was recovered from a man older than 75 with acute or convalescent COVID-19. The CDR3 region is CASSSDGGQGRPQHF. The CDR3 coding sequence is TGTGCCAGCAGTTCAGACGGAGGTCAAGGTCGGCCCCAGCATTTT.